The 14 T cell receptor beta chains in this list originate from one sample, sequenced in a study of T cells in pancreatic ductal adenocarcinoma. Surgery without prior neoadjuvant therapy was the treatment of the selected pancreatic ductal adenocarcinoma patients. Repertoires were generated with immunoSEQ multiplex PCR, while TCRdb's copy carries only in-frame clones and drops some. Altogether 12,000 or so clones are present, 86% being singletons, with the ten largest covering around 18%. Material: PBMCs. The receptors come from a human donor with pancreatic ductal adenocarcinoma.

The rearrangement uses TRBV29-1 and TRBJ1-1, with no clear D. Trimming took off 7 bases at V and 3 bases at J, with 12 bases between the two ends. Germline V CDR1 and CDR2: SQVTM, ANQGSEA. The CDR3 is made up of 12 amino acids. The CDR3: CSAAHGDTEAFF. The CDR3 DNA reads as TGCAGCGCCGCGCACGGCGACACTGAAGCTTTCTTT.

The chain combines TRBV6-1 with TRBJ2-7; 8 nucleotides line up with TRBD2. Germline V gene data show CDR1 as MNHNS and CDR2 as SASEGT. CDR3 size: 15 residues. The ends lost 7 bases at V and 0 bases at J; junction bases unmatched: 8. The CDR3 reads CASNSLAGSSYEQYF. DNA of the CDR3: TGTGCCAGCAATTCTCTAGCGGGCAGCTCCTACGAGCAGTACTTC.

The genes are TRBV6-1 and TRBJ2-3, with a weak D call TRBD1 (6 bases). V was trimmed by 5 bases and J by 2 bases, leaving 11 bases between them. The CDR3 extends over 14 amino acids. CDR1 MNHNS and CDR2 SASEGT come from the germline V gene. The CDR3 is CASSSRTVTDTQYF. The CDR3 DNA reads as TGTGCCAGCAGTAGTCGGACAGTCACAGATACGCAGTATTTT.

The chain carries TRBV18 and TRBJ2-1; 13 bases map to TRBD2. Germline CDR1 is KGHSH and CDR2 is LQKENI. Losses at the gene ends were 1 base for V and 11 bases for J; bases not matched to a gene: 5. This CDR3 region has 15 residues. CDR3 DNA: TGTGCCAGCTCACCACTTCCCGGGACTAGCGGGAAGCAGTTCTTC. It encodes CASSPLPGTSGKQFF.

In this sample, this clone turned up a few times. J is TRBJ1-2 and V is TRBV19; D unresolved. Trimming pared 8 bases from V and 8 bases from J, leaving 24 bases between. CDR1 is LNHDA, CDR2 SQIVND, per germline (reference sequence). CDR3 length: 15 residues. The CDR3 region is CASSSGPGGVYGYTF. CDR3 sequence (DNA): TGTGCCAGTTCCAGTGGCCCAGGCGGGGTCTACGGCTACACCTTC.

This clone was recorded once. The chain uses TRBV4-3 and TRBJ1-1, with a possible D match to TRBD1 (5 bases). Between the trimmed V and J ends, which lost 3 bases and 4 bases, there was a span of 15 bases. This CDR3 has 15 amino acids. Germline V gene lookup returns CDR1 LGHNA and CDR2 YSLEER. CDR3 DNA sequence: TGCGCCAGCAGCCACTCACATCAGGGAGGCACTGAAGCTTTCTTT. Its translation is CASSHSHQGGTEAFF.

This chain uses TRBV9 with TRBJ2-3; 7 bases align to TRBD2. CDR3 length equals 14 residues. CDR1 and CDR2 (germline): SGDLS, YYNGEE. V trimming: 6 bases; J trimming: 0 bases; junction bases outside the gene matches: 4. CDR3 amino acids: CASTGTTSTDTQYF. The CDR3 DNA reads as TGTGCCAGCACTGGGACTACTAGCACAGATACGCAGTATTTT.

CDR3 residues: CASSLSGSSGKNNEQFF. The DNA for the CDR3 is TGTGCCAGCAGCTTGAGTGGGTCTAGCGGGAAAAACAATGAGCAGTTCTTC. The J gene is TRBJ2-1, the V gene TRBV11-3; TRBD2 matches at 9 bases. After removal of 3 bases from V and 5 bases from J, the junction contained 11 bases not matched to a gene. Germline V gene data show CDR1 as SGHNT and CDR2 as YENEEA. CDR3 size: 17 residues.

J is TRBJ2-7 and V is TRBV11-3; D perhaps matches TRBD2 (6 bases). V was clipped by 3 bases and J by 7 bases, with 19 bases between them. The V gene's germline CDR1 is SGHNT and CDR2 YENEEA. This CDR3 comprises 15 residues. This chain's CDR3 is CASSFTLGEVGEQYF. CDR3 bases: TGTGCCAGCAGCTTTACGTTGGGGGAGGTAGGTGAGCAGTACTTC. The variable domain in full, with the rest retrieved from reference TRBV11-3 and TRBJ2-7, is EAGVVQSPRYKIIEKKQPVAFWCNPISGHNTLYWYLQNLGQGPELLIRYENEEAVDDSQLPKDRFSAERLKGVDSTLKIQPAELGDSAVYLCASSFTLGEVGEQYFGPGTRLTVT.

V gene TRBV5-5 combines with J gene TRBJ2-5, with 10 nucleotides matching TRBD1. The CDR3 is 15 residues long. Trimming at V came to 0 bases and at J to 5 bases, leaving 4 bases not matched to a gene. The germline gives CDR1 SGHKS, CDR2 YYEKEE (reference sequence). CDR3 DNA: TGTGCCAGCAGCTTGGGAGGACAGGGGGGGGAGACCCAGTACTTC. Amino acids: CASSLGGQGGETQYF.

This clone was recorded a few times. The genes are TRBV5-6 and TRBJ2-7; D remains unclear. Germline values: CDR1 SGHDT, CDR2 YYEEEE. The CDR3 runs 12 residues. V was cut by 0 bases and J by 2 bases, with 3 bases left in between. The CDR3 loop reads CASSLEAYEQYF. The CDR3 bases are TGTGCCAGCAGCTTGGAAGCCTACGAGCAGTACTTC. Using reference TRBV5-6 and TRBJ2-7 for the parts outside the CDR3, the full variable domain is DAGVTQSPTHLIKTRGQQVTLRCSPKSGHDTVSWYQQALGQGPQFIFQYYEEEERQRGNFPDRFSGHQFPNYSSELNVNALLLGDSALYLCASSLEAYEQYFGPGTRLTVT.

The chain carries TRBV10-2 and TRBJ1-4; tentative D call: TRBD1 (5 bases). This CDR3 contains 16 residues. Trimming took off 1 base at V and 4 bases at J, with 13 bases between the two ends. The germline V gene has CDR1 WSHSY and CDR2 SAAADI. The CDR3 nucleotides read TGCGCCAGCAGTGAGTTTACGGAGAGGGGTAATGAAAAACTGTTTTTT. It specifies CASSEFTERGNEKLFF.

This clone was picked up a small number of times. The chain joins TRBV10-3 to TRBJ2-3; D assignment may be TRBD1 or TRBD2 (6 bases each). The ends were cut back, 6 bases at V and 7 bases at J, with 17 bases in the middle. The CDR3 has 14 amino acids. Germline-derived CDR1 and CDR2 are ENHRY and SYGVKD. The CDR3 DNA follows: TGTGCCATCAGACCCGGGGGCGCCCCGAATACGCAGTATTTT. Translation: CAIRPGGAPNTQYF.

The count of this clone is one. The J gene is TRBJ1-5, the V gene TRBV19, with TRBD1 identical over 8 bases. Germline V CDR1 and CDR2: LNHDA, SQIVND (reference sequence). The CDR3 runs to 14 residues. The ends lost 7 bases at V and 5 bases at J; junction bases unmatched: 7. CDR3 sequence reads: CASTADRGDQPQHF. The CDR3 nucleotides are TGTGCCAGTACCGCCGACAGGGGAGATCAGCCCCAGCATTTT.